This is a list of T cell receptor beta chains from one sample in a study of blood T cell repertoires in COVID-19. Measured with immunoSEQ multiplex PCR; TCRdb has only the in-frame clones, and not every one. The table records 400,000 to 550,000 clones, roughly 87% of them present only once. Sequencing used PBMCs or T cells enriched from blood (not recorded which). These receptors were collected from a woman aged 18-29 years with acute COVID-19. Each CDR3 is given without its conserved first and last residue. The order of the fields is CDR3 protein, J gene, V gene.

CDR3: ASSEGGQGTQY
J: TRBJ2-5
V: TRBV2

CDR3: ASSLGSGQGVSLH
J: TRBJ1-6
V: TRBV7-6

CDR3: ASSVAGGWTDTQY
J: TRBJ2-3
V: TRBV6-1

CDR3: ASSQRTSGIYEQY
J: TRBJ2-7
V: TRBV4-3

CDR3: ASSSGQGVYAF
J: TRBJ1-1
V: TRBV6-2/TRBV6-3

CDR3: ASSIVGGQPQH
J: TRBJ1-5
V: TRBV19

CDR3: ASSSLRAYEQY
J: TRBJ2-7
V: TRBV12-3/TRBV12-4

CDR3: AITEQGYEQY
J: TRBJ2-7
V: TRBV10-3

CDR3: ASSLTRSGEQY
J: TRBJ2-7
V: TRBV3-1/TRBV3-2

CDR3: ASSLGQYSNQPQH
J: TRBJ1-5
V: TRBV5-1

CDR3: ASRIDRGHQETQY
J: TRBJ2-5
V: TRBV5-1

CDR3: ASSYAAGITGELF
J: TRBJ2-2
V: TRBV6-5

CDR3: ASSLGLAEPTDTQY
J: TRBJ2-3
V: TRBV11-3

CDR3: ASSLRGSYGYT
J: TRBJ1-2
V: TRBV27

CDR3: ASSFRTGSGNSPLH
J: TRBJ1-6
V: TRBV7-9

CDR3: ASSFRAGNTDTQY
J: TRBJ2-3
V: TRBV7-2

CDR3: ASSWDSFEQY
J: TRBJ2-7
V: TRBV7-2

CDR3: ASSPPSGGSTDTQY
J: TRBJ2-3
V: TRBV9

CDR3: ASSIGGQGSSYEQY
J: TRBJ2-7
V: TRBV19

CDR3: ASSLIQGRAEKLF
J: TRBJ1-4
V: TRBV7-6

CDR3: ASSLDNRVDTEAF
J: TRBJ1-1
V: TRBV11-2

CDR3: AWSVLAGGETQY
J: TRBJ2-5
V: TRBV30

CDR3: ASSQDRGVSPLH
J: TRBJ1-6
V: TRBV4-1

CDR3: ASSLEPSGGPYGYT
J: TRBJ1-2
V: TRBV11-2

CDR3: ASSLVASGSLNNEQF
J: TRBJ2-1
V: TRBV7-2

CDR3: ASSYSISEGGQPQH
J: TRBJ1-5
V: TRBV6-2/TRBV6-3

CDR3: ASSVGRGNIQY
J: TRBJ2-4
V: TRBV10-1

CDR3: ATPKGQDGEKLF
J: TRBJ1-4
V: TRBV24-1

CDR3: ASSNSQGVTYNEQF
J: TRBJ2-1
V: TRBV19

CDR3: ASSLTGERVYEQY
J: TRBJ2-7
V: TRBV7-3

CDR3: ASSPDVENGYT
J: TRBJ1-2
V: TRBV18

CDR3: ASSQVLQGSNEQY
J: TRBJ2-7
V: TRBV4-2

CDR3: ASSVEPGHLNYGYT
J: TRBJ1-2
V: TRBV5-1

CDR3: ASSLGPGVGTDTQY
J: TRBJ2-3
V: TRBV5-1

CDR3: ASSYLLNDEKLF
J: TRBJ1-4
V: TRBV5-1

CDR3: ASSLWTGQGSWMNTEAF
J: TRBJ1-1
V: TRBV7-9

CDR3: SATPGSGYT
J: TRBJ1-2
V: TRBV20-1

CDR3: ASSLRQGVWEKLF
J: TRBJ1-4
V: TRBV2

CDR3: ASSFAAGIRGEKLF
J: TRBJ1-4
V: TRBV7-2

CDR3: ASSIGGQPQH
J: TRBJ1-5
V: TRBV12-3/TRBV12-4

CDR3: ASSLLAGVQNIQY
J: TRBJ2-4
V: TRBV7-2

CDR3: SVGGDSISYEQY
J: TRBJ2-7
V: TRBV29-1

CDR3: ASKAEASNYGYT
J: TRBJ1-2
V: TRBV6-5

CDR3: ASSLETGIYNEQY
J: TRBJ2-7
V: TRBV7-2

CDR3: SVRDRPNEKLF
J: TRBJ1-4
V: TRBV29-1

CDR3: ATSSPFQGNRGRTEAF
J: TRBJ1-1
V: TRBV15

CDR3: AWGRAGDSYEQY
J: TRBJ2-7
V: TRBV30

CDR3: ASLGQGNEQY
J: TRBJ2-7
V: TRBV18

CDR3: ASSLGPKREGINEQF
J: TRBJ2-1
V: TRBV27

CDR3: ASSNGGQVYSNQPQH
J: TRBJ1-5
V: TRBV3-1/TRBV3-2

CDR3: ASRGGVLAKNIQY
J: TRBJ2-4
V: TRBV6-5

CDR3: ASSQVVSGNEQF
J: TRBJ2-1
V: TRBV4-1

CDR3: ASSIGGLVYNEQF
J: TRBJ2-1
V: TRBV19

CDR3: ASRQDMGDRSTDTQY
J: TRBJ2-3
V: TRBV23-1